The T cell receptor beta chain under discussion was sequenced for a study of vaccination effects on CD4 cells after COVID-19. Study-wide findings and caveats: Cross-reaction with common cold coronaviruses was seen in only 1 of 255 vaccine-induced clones from healthy vaccinees. Researchers reported few convalescent patients and no early post-infection timepoints in the study. Clones that were induced by infection or by vaccine showed marked contraction late after vaccination.

Turning to this clone: The antigen is not known.

Sequencing used immunoSEQ multiplex PCR; TCRdb keeps in-frame clones, though not all of them. The sample includes 50,000 to 60,000 clones, roughly 70% of them seen just once. Trimming took off 6 bases at V and 4 bases at J, with 13 bases between the two ends. This CDR3 has 13 residues. Ahead of sequencing, the ViraFEST assay grew antigen-specific CD4+ T cells using viral peptide pools. Culturing for about 10 days preceded CD4+ T cell isolation. Recipients of the vaccine had no prior SARS-CoV-2 infection and negative nucleocapsid antibodies. Researchers reported culturing two million PBMC in each well, adding approximately 9.4 IU/ml IL-2 and roughly 11 ug/ml peptides.

This specimen consisted of CD4+ T cells from PBMCs cultured with SARS-CoV-2 spike peptides, obtained before COVID-19 vaccination. The TCR comes from a human donor who received a COVID-19 vaccine. This chain uses TRBV12-3 or TRBV12-4 with TRBJ2-7, with no clear D. The CDR3 nucleotides are TGTGCCAGCAGGATGGGCCGCTGGTACGAGCAGTACTTC. It specifies CASRMGRWYEQYF.